This entry lists 4 T cell receptor beta chains sequenced from one sample in a study of beta chain features in type 1 diabetes. As every portion of the isolated RNA was reverse transcribed, the sequencing read expressed TCRB transcripts. Some clones are missing from TCRdb's copy, which holds only in-frame ones; the method was immunoSEQ multiplex PCR. The sample holds about 130,000 clones, 9% seen once. These TCRs are of unknown antigen specificity. Findings of the study overall: Across all four CD4+ subsets, people with type 1 diabetes showed modestly shorter TCRB CDR3s.

Specimen: central memory CD4+ T cells from blood. Receptors originate from a man aged 25 to 40 with type 1 diabetes.

This clone showed up just a few times. V usage is TRBV6-6 and J usage is TRBJ1-2; D not resolved. This CDR3 region has 15 residues. Germline loops: CDR1 MNHNY, CDR2 SVGAGI (reference sequence). V lost 2 bases and J lost 7, with 17 bases in between. Here the CDR3 reads CASSYAGGERSGYTF. CDR3 nucleotides: TGTGCCAGCAGTTACGCCGGTGGGGAGCGGAGTGGCTACACCTTC.

This clone appeared a few times. J is TRBJ2-1 and V is TRBV10-3; 7 bases are shared with TRBD2. Germline V lookup: CDR1 ENHRY, CDR2 SYGVKD. The V segment lost 6 bases and the J segment 7 bases; nucleotides outside the gene matches: 6. The CDR3 has 13 amino acids. DNA for the CDR3: TGTGCCATCAGCAGCGGGGAGGGAAATGAGCAGTTCTTC. Protein product: CAISSGEGNEQFF.

This clone was detected a few times. In DNA form, the CDR3 reads TGTGCCAGCAGTGCGTCCGACAGGGATTATGCTGAAGCTTTCTTT. Its translation is CASSASDRDYAEAFF. The chain couples TRBV28 to TRBJ1-1; 7 positions agree with TRBD1. The V and J ends lost 5 bases and 6 bases, in that order; junction bases with no gene match: 12. Germline V gene data show CDR1 as MDHEN and CDR2 as SYDVKM. The CDR3 runs to 15 residues.

This clone was recorded a few times. The rearrangement uses TRBV11-2 and TRBJ1-1; no definite D call. This CDR3 region has 15 residues. The V end was cut by 3 bases, the J end by 0 bases, with 11 bases between. Germline assignment: CDR1 SGHAT and CDR2 FQNNGV. The CDR3 loop is CASSFSRSLNTEAFF. CDR3 in DNA: TGTGCCAGCAGCTTTAGTCGCTCCCTGAACACTGAAGCTTTCTTT. Looking up the rest from reference TRBV11-2 and TRBJ1-1 gives the full variable domain: EAGVAQSPRYKIIEKRQSVAFWCNPISGHATLYWYQQILGQGPKLLIQFQNNGVVDDSQLPKDRFSAERLKGVDSTLKIQPAKLEDSAVYLCASSFSRSLNTEAFFGQGTRLTVV.